One T cell receptor (beta chain) is described in this entry. This specimen belongs to a study of shared clonotypes between healthy human individuals. This table comes from immunoSEQ multiplex PCR, and its TCRdb copy is limited to in-frame clones, with some not included. The data hold some 900,000 clones, with approximately 80% observed a single time. Sequencing was performed on memory CD4+ T cells sorted from blood. Subset indicated: CD45RA-negative fraction. The TCR sequence derives from a man aged 18 to 30 in good health.

The CDR3 sequence: CASSGLGLRVETQYF. The CDR3 DNA reads as TGCGCCAGCAGCGGCCTGGGGCTCAGGGTAGAGACCCAGTACTTC. V and J are TRBV5-1 and TRBJ2-5; TRBD1 might be the D (5 bases). Per the germline V gene, CDR1 is SGHRS and CDR2 is YFSETQ. CDR3 size: 15 residues. Trimming stripped 4 bases from V and 4 bases from J, with 17 bases between.